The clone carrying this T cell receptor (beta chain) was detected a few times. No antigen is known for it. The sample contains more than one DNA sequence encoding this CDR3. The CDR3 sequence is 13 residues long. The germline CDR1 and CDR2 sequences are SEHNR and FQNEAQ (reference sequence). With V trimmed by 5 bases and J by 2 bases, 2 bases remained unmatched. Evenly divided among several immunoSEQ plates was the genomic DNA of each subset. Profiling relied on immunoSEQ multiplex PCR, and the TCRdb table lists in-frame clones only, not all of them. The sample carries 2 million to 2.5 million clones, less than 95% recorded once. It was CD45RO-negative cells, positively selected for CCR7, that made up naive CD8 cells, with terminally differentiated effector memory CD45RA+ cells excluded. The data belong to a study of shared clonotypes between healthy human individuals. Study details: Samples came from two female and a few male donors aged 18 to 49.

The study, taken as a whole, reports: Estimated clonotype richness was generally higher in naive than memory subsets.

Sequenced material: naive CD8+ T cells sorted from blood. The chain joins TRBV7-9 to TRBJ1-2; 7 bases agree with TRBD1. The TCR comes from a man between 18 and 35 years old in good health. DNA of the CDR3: TGTGCCAGCAGCGAGACAGGGAACTATGGCTACACCTTC. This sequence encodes CASSETGNYGYTF.